This T cell receptor (beta chain) was identified in a study of blood T cell repertoires in COVID-19. The wider study: From T cells, B-cell-depleted T cells, or PBMCs came the material, which was cDNA or gDNA.

Profiling relied on immunoSEQ multiplex PCR, and the TCRdb table lists in-frame clones only, not all of them. Of 200,000 to 250,000 clones listed, 81% are singletons. This CDR3 has 14 residues. The trim removed 4 bases at V and 4 bases at J, leaving 5 bases unmatched. Germline V gene sequence: CDR1 SGHRS, CDR2 YFSETQ. Specimen: PBMCs or T cells enriched from blood (not recorded which). The chain recombines TRBV5-1 with TRBJ1-2, with TRBD1 identical over 9 bases. The TCR sequence derives from a man aged 40-55 years who had recovered from COVID-19. Here the CDR3 reads CASSPGQGVYGYTF. The CDR3 DNA follows: TGCGCCAGCAGCCCGGGACAGGGTGTCTATGGCTACACCTTC.